The present T cell receptor (beta chain) was sequenced within a study of shared clonotypes between healthy human individuals. Study conclusions and caveats: Exclusively blood specimens were collected; tissue repertoires likely differ.

As concerns this clone: Its cognate antigen is unknown.

Assay runs were performed at deep level. Data came from immunoSEQ multiplex PCR; TCRdb stores just in-frame clones and leaves some out. The sample records about 520,000 clones, approximately 94% being singletons. CDR3 size: 11 residues. The V end lost 8 bases, the J end lost 5 bases, and 10 bases lay between the germline ends. Germline loops: CDR1 MDHEN, CDR2 SYDVKM. The source of this sequence is a woman in her 30s in good health. The sequenced sample consisted of naive CD4+ T cells sorted from blood. As to subset: CD45RA+ positively selected. The chain is built from TRBV28 and TRBJ2-7; D is unclear. The chain's CDR3 is CASGSVNEQYF. DNA of the CDR3: TGTGCCAGCGGCTCAGTGAACGAGCAGTACTTC.